These 15 T cell receptor beta chains were sequenced from one sample in a study of immune cell composition in non-small cell lung cancer. Data came from immunoSEQ multiplex PCR; TCRdb stores just in-frame clones and leaves some out. The sample includes about 470 clones, over 60% of them seen just once. Specimen: lung tumor tissue. All receptors come from a human donor with non-small cell lung cancer.

This chain uses TRBV9 with TRBJ2-1, with D perhaps matching TRBD2 (5 bases). Germline V gene data show CDR1 as SGDLS and CDR2 as YYNGEE. V was shortened by 0 bases and J by 2 bases, with 6 bases between the two germline ends. This CDR3 has 14 amino acids. CDR3 DNA sequence: TGTGCCAGCAGCGTAGCGGGGACCTACAATGAGCAGTTCTTC. Encoded protein: CASSVAGTYNEQFF.

The chain joins TRBV30 to TRBJ1-1; tentative D call: TRBD1 (5 bases). The germline V gene has CDR1 GTSNPN and CDR2 SVGIG (reference sequence). The CDR3 runs 13 residues. Between the trimmed V and J ends, which lost 8 bases and 2 bases, there was a span of 15 bases. This CDR3 reads CATRRGANTEAFF. Written as DNA, the CDR3 is TGTGCCACGCGGAGGGGAGCAAACACTGAAGCTTTCTTT.

The chain carries TRBV30 and TRBJ2-1; a weak D match, TRBD1 (6 bases). The CDR3 loop spans 15 amino acids. Trimming left V 0 bases short and J 6 bases short, with 15 bases between. The germline CDR1 and CDR2 sequences are GTSNPN and SVGIG (reference sequence). The CDR3 loop reads CAWSVGTSPGNEQFF. CDR3 bases: TGTGCCTGGAGTGTAGGGACAAGCCCAGGCAATGAGCAGTTCTTC.

The CDR3 here is CASSPIPSLYNEQFF. The DNA of the CDR3 is TGTGCCAGCTCACCAATCCCTAGCCTCTACAATGAGCAGTTCTTC. V is TRBV18 and J is TRBJ2-1; TRBD2 is a possible D gene (5 bases). The germline V gene encodes CDR1 KGHSH and CDR2 LQKENI. This CDR3 is 15 amino acids long. The V gene lost 2 bases and the J gene lost 3 bases, with 11 bases spanning the gap.

The chain combines TRBV4-1 with TRBJ2-2; 11 positions agree with TRBD1. V shed 3 bases and J 5 bases; nucleotides not matched to a gene: 8. The germline CDR1 and CDR2 sequences are MGHRA and YSYEKL. The CDR3 consists of 17 residues. The chain's CDR3 is CASSQPRGQGATGELFF. The DNA of the CDR3 is TGCGCCAGCAGCCAGCCCCGAGGACAGGGGGCGACCGGGGAGCTGTTTTTT.

This sequence joins TRBV28 and TRBJ2-1; 10 nucleotides agree with TRBD1. CDR3 length: 15 residues. Germline CDR1 and CDR2: MDHEN and SYDVKM. Trimming cost V 5 bases and J 7 bases; bases outside gene matches: 8. As DNA, the CDR3 is TGTGCCAGCAGTCAAGGGACAGGGGTAAAGAATGAGCAGTTCTTC. It yields the protein CASSQGTGVKNEQFF.

The chain joins TRBV7-8 to TRBJ2-1, with D possibly being TRBD2 (6 bases). This CDR3 is built from 14 residues. The ends were cut back, 1 base at V and 6 bases at J, with 10 bases in the middle. The germline V gene has CDR1 SGHVS and CDR2 FQNEAQ. This CDR3 is CASSLVETSNEQFF. CDR3 sequence (DNA): TGTGCCAGCAGCTTAGTTGAGACTAGCAATGAGCAGTTCTTC.

The chain uses TRBV6-1 and TRBJ2-1; D uncertain. This CDR3 has 14 amino acids. The V gene lost 7 bases and the J gene lost 9 bases, with 19 bases spanning the gap. In germline, CDR1 is MNHNS, CDR2 SASEGT. This chain's CDR3 is CASTPAGGVGEQFF. The DNA for the CDR3 is TGTGCCAGCACCCCTGCAGGTGGTGTCGGTGAGCAGTTCTTC.

This chain links TRBV5-1 with TRBJ2-2, with TRBD1 identical over 7 bases. V shed 1 base, J shed 6 bases, and the junction held 3 bases outside the gene matches. This CDR3 comprises 14 residues. CDR1 SGHRS and CDR2 YFSETQ come from the germline V gene. CDR3 DNA sequence: TGCGCCAGCAGCTTGTTACAGGGGCCCGGGGAGCTGTTTTTT. It yields the protein CASSLLQGPGELFF.

The V and J genes are TRBV7-2 and TRBJ1-5; D possibly corresponds to TRBD1 (5 bases). The V and J ends lost 2 bases and 3 bases respectively, with 14 bases between them. This CDR3 comprises 16 residues. Germline V lookup: CDR1 SGHTA, CDR2 FQGNSA. CDR3 loop: CASSLTVGTTNQPQHF. In nucleotides, the CDR3 is TGTGCCAGCAGCTTAACGGTTGGGACTACCAATCAGCCCCAGCATTTT.

This clone qualifies as hyperexpanded. This rearrangement joins TRBV6-5 to TRBJ1-2; D may be TRBD1 (5 bases). The CDR3 loop spans 14 amino acids. Trimming pared 5 bases from V and 1 base from J, leaving 11 bases between. Germline V gene data show CDR1 as MNHEY and CDR2 as SVGAGI. CDR3 in amino acids: CASSLGGLNYGYTF. In DNA form, the CDR3 reads TGTGCCAGCAGTCTCGGGGGACTTAACTATGGCTACACCTTC.

This clone was counted a few times. The chain has TRBV4-2 and TRBJ2-5; 10 bases match TRBD2. V lost 1 base and J lost 1; bases outside the gene matches: 3. CDR3 length equals 16 residues. Germline CDR1 LGHNA, CDR2 YNFKEQ. The CDR3 region has the DNA TGTGCCAGCAGCCAAGGTAGCGGGGGGCTCCAAGAGACCCAGTACTTC. This gives the protein CASSQGSGGLQETQYF.

This clone was recorded a few times. V usage is TRBV6-5 and J usage is TRBJ1-5, with TRBD1 as a possible D gene (5 bases). Between the trimmed V and J ends, which lost 0 bases and 4 bases, there was a span of 13 bases. The CDR3 sequence is 16 residues long. The germline V gene encodes CDR1 MNHEY and CDR2 SVGAGI. The DNA for the CDR3 is TGTGCCAGCAGTTACTCATCAGCTCGGGGGAATCAGCCCCAGCATTTT. As protein: CASSYSSARGNQPQHF.

This clone was seen a few times. The chain recombines TRBV7-9 with TRBJ1-1, with D unclear. Trimming cost V 2 bases and J 5 bases, with 12 bases left between them. Germline V lookup: CDR1 SEHNR, CDR2 FQNEAQ (reference sequence). This CDR3 contains 14 residues. CDR3 loop: CASSLFSGETEAFF. The CDR3 coding sequence is TGTGCCAGCAGCTTATTCAGCGGGGAAACTGAAGCTTTCTTT.

The CDR3 coding sequence is TGCGCCAGCAGGGTTACTAGCACAGATACGCAGTATTTT. Translating gives CASRVTSTDTQYF. The chain combines TRBV5-1 with TRBJ2-3; D not resolved. Germline V CDR1 and CDR2: SGHRS, YFSETQ. The CDR3 has 13 residues. Trimming took 5 bases from V and 0 from J, leaving 7 bases between them.